The clone carrying this T cell receptor (beta chain) has only a few counts. Its target is unknown. The entry originates in a study of T cell repertoires in cytomegalovirus infection. About the study: Researchers turned to recently identified HLA-C-restricted CMV epitopes as well as well-studied HLA-B-restricted ones.

The study's findings and limits: In two of eight donors, the top clonotype was HLA-C-restricted CMV-specific.

TCRdb reanalysed the reads using MiXCR and keeps one entry per CDR3 protein. The data hold about 310,000 distinct CDR3 sequences, with just under 25% observed a single time. The CDR3 runs to 17 residues. Trimming took off 4 bases at V and 1 base at J, with 17 bases between the two ends. CDR1 and CDR2 from the germline V gene are SGHAT and FQNNGV. This receptor was identified in a human donor in good health (CMV status not recorded). Some clones in this sample may be carry-over from other donors' samples. The chain carries TRBV11-2 and TRBJ1-5, with a possible D match to TRBD1 (5 bases). Sequenced material: cultured PBMCs, taken from culture after CMV antigen stimulation. CDR3 sequence (DNA): TGTGCCAGCAGCTCAACCGATACGACAGAAAGCAATCAGCCCCAGCATTTT. Its protein product is CASSSTDTTESNQPQHF. Full variable domain (outside the CDR3, taken from reference TRBV11-2 and TRBJ1-5): EAGVAQSPRYKIIEKRQSVAFWCNPISGHATLYWYQQILGQGPKLLIQFQNNGVVDDSQLPKDRFSAERLKGVDSTLKIQPAKLEDSAVYLCASSSTDTTESNQPQHFGDGTRLSIL.